One T cell receptor beta chain is described in this entry. Its cognate antigen has yet to be identified. Per-nucleotide qualities are absent, and no much larger clonotype sits a single base away. The CDR3 regions of human TCRbeta chains were analyzed by immunosequencing. Per the original workflow: Repertoire TCRs were checked for matches against a reference library of SARS-CoV-2-specific TCRs that had been generated using the MIRA antigen-specificity platform. Breadth meant the fraction of unique TCRs that were SARS-CoV-2-associated, whereas depth meant the fraction of total T cells that were SARS-CoV-2-associated. Each spike-specific TCR was assigned to its reactive spike region and to a CD4 or CD8 class using the MIRA data. Log10-transformed breadth and depth values were compared by one-way ANOVA with Sidak's multiple comparisons tests. TCRdb obtained this table from immuneACCESS and retained in-frame rearrangements with V and J assigned. These tables miss some clones; where compared with another copy, unresolved V genes account for less than half of the shortfall, and the remainder is unexplained. For V, J and clone size, that table is used; D and trimming come from the DNA. The sample table holds over 110,000 clones, of which around 90% were seen once. The ten largest clones take up about 3.2% of the sample.

The record originates from a study of T cell responses to AZD1222 COVID-19 vaccine (dated by TCRdb to about 2021). Concerning the study at large: AZD1222 recipients whose second dose came at about 4 weeks and those whose second dose came at about 12 weeks were combined into one group, since spike-specific TCR depth and breadth did not differ between the two schedules. TCR sequencing was performed for 230 to 250 trial participants, of whom around 200 were given two doses of AZD1222 and roughly 25 were given two doses of MenACWY control vaccine. Trial participants were enrolled by age into 18-55, 56-69 and 70-plus year subgroups, with around 140, 26 and 57 TCR-sequenced participants respectively.

The time point tag for this specimen amounts to: baseline before first vaccination. Vaccinee samples were obtained from the UK trials COV001 and COV002, which included a single-blind randomized controlled phase 2/3 trial of AZD1222 (ChAdOx1 nCoV-19) in healthy adults. For TCRbeta chain sequencing, PBMC samples were collected from trial participants at day 0 and at day 28 after the second dose. Study-wide conclusions, independent of this receptor: A significant rise in spike-specific TCR breadth and depth was observed after two AZD1222 doses relative to day 0 and relative to MenACWY recipients. Most participants were white British and females outnumbered males, and the authors suggested that clonal diversity may have been underestimated. Reportedly, almost half of the unique spike-specific TCRs recognized epitopes lying outside the regions that are mutated in the B.1.351 and B.1.1.7 variants. Only 5 to 7 AZD1222 recipients were SARS-CoV-2 seropositive at baseline, limiting conclusions about previously exposed vaccinees. Vaccine-associated CD4 TCRs spanned the whole spike protein, with dominant responses in regions 160-218 and 743-854. Because no samples from the day 14 peak response were available, repertoires could be characterized only after the peak T cell response. The 56-69-year group was small, and its depth increase did not reach significance, likely because of low power.

The cysteine opens and the phenylalanine closes a CDR3 of 17 amino acids. Left in the record is the CDR3 DNA by itself, 51 bases read in frame from the first base. For CDR1 and CDR2, the germline V gene lists SGHRS and YFSETQ. Trimming removed 0 bases from V and 7 bases from J; the gene matches leave 7 bases unexplained. The sample consisted of peripheral blood, taken on day 0 of AZD1222 vaccination. The chain couples TRBV5-1 to TRBJ2-1; 13 bases in the middle match TRBD2. The receptor's source is an adult in good health. The sequenced DNA is TGCGCCAGCAGCTTGGCCAGACTAGCGGGAGGAGGTAATGAGCAGTTCTTC. Translation gives CASSLARLAGGGNEQFF. The CDR3 plus the reference TRBV5-1 and TRBJ2-1 genes for the other parts give the full variable domain: KAGVTQTPRYLIKTRGQQVTLSCSPISGHRSVSWYQQTPGQGLQFLFEYFSETQRNKGNFPGRFSGRQFSNSRSEMNVSTLELGDSALYLCASSLARLAGGGNEQFFGPGTRLTVL.